Listed here are 21 T cell receptor beta chains from one sample, sequenced in a study of resident and recirculating memory T cells in vitiligo. This table comes from immunoSEQ multiplex PCR, and its TCRdb copy is limited to in-frame clones, with some not included. The table includes 55,000 to 75,000 clones, approximately 89% detected once. Material for sequencing was blood. Every receptor here comes from a male donor with vitiligo.

V usage is TRBV9 and J usage is TRBJ2-1; 9 bases map to TRBD1. Trimming took 4 bases from V and 8 from J; bases not matched to a gene: 16. The germline gives CDR1 SGDLS, CDR2 YYNGEE. The CDR3 is 17 amino acids. CDR3 sequence (DNA): TGTGCCAGCAGCCCCCGTCTCCGGGACAGGGTTTTCGATGAGCAGTTCTTC. Translated: CASSPRLRDRVFDEQFF. Variable domain in full (rest from reference TRBV9 and TRBJ2-1): DSGVTQTPKHLITATGQRVTLRCSPRSGDLSVYWYQQSLDQGLQFLIQYYNGEERAKGNILERFSAQQFPDLHSELNLSSLELGDSALYFCASSPRLRDRVFDEQFFGPGTRLTVL.

This sequence joins TRBV5-6 and TRBJ2-7; 10 nucleotides line up with TRBD2. The CDR3 is made up of 17 amino acids. In germline, CDR1 is SGHDT, CDR2 YYEEEE. With V trimmed by 4 bases and J by 0 bases, 10 bases remained unmatched. For the CDR3, the DNA is TGTGCCAGCAGCCGTATAGGACTAGCGGCGACCTCCTACGAGCAGTACTTC. Translation gives CASSRIGLAATSYEQYF.

The rearrangement uses TRBV6-1 and TRBJ2-3, with D possibly matching TRBD1 (6 bases). The CDR3 is 14 residues long. V shed 4 bases and J shed 0 bases, with 8 bases lying between them. CDR1 is MNHNS and CDR2 is SASEGT in the germline V gene. The CDR3 loop reads CASSAQGSTDTQYF. The CDR3 nucleotides are TGTGCCAGCAGTGCCCAGGGGAGCACAGATACGCAGTATTTT.

V is TRBV7-2 and J is TRBJ1-6; D remains ambiguous. The V and J ends lost 5 bases and 3 bases respectively, with 8 bases between them. The germline gives CDR1 SGHTA, CDR2 FQGNSA. This CDR3 is built from 14 residues. CDR3 amino acids: CASSPTLYNSPLHF. CDR3 in DNA: TGTGCCAGCAGCCCTACCCTCTATAATTCACCCCTCCACTTT.

The rearrangement joins TRBV5-1 to TRBJ2-5, with TRBD1 as a possible D gene (6 bases). Trimming stripped 2 bases from V and 0 bases from J, with 14 bases between. The CDR3 runs 16 residues. Germline V CDR1 and CDR2: SGHRS, YFSETQ. CDR3 coding DNA: TGCGCCAGCAGCTTTGCCTTAGGGGGAAACCAAGAGACCCAGTACTTC. Its protein is CASSFALGGNQETQYF.

The rearrangement links TRBV27 to TRBJ1-5; D not certain. V lost 6 bases and J lost 6, with 15 bases in between. The CDR3 is made up of 14 amino acids. The V gene's germline CDR1 is MNHEY and CDR2 SMNVEV (reference sequence). The CDR3 reads CASRMAPGSQPQHF. The DNA of the CDR3 is TGTGCCAGCAGGATGGCCCCGGGTTCTCAGCCCCAGCATTTT.

This chain joins TRBV27 and TRBJ2-7; 11 nucleotides align to TRBD1. The V gene end was trimmed by 6 bases and the J gene end by 7 bases; junction bases not matched to a gene: 8. The CDR3 is made up of 14 amino acids. Germline V gene data show CDR1 as MNHEY and CDR2 as SMNVEV (reference sequence). In DNA form, the CDR3 reads TGTGCCAGCAGCTTGGACAGGGGGCCTGGAGAGCAGTACTTC. It specifies CASSLDRGPGEQYF.

This clone was counted once. The gene calls are TRBV5-4 and TRBJ1-1; no clear D. Looked up from germline, CDR1 is SGHNT and CDR2 is YYREEE (reference sequence). With 2 bases removed from V and 0 bases from J, the gap between germline ends came to 14 bases. The CDR3 is 16 amino acids. In nucleotides, the CDR3 is TGTGCCAGCAGCTTTAGGACTACAGCCATGAACACTGAAGCTTTCTTT. This codes for CASSFRTTAMNTEAFF.

The V gene is TRBV27, the J gene TRBJ2-7; no firm D call. The CDR3 has 15 amino acids. Trimming stripped 6 bases from V and 0 bases from J, with 15 bases between. Germline V CDR1 and CDR2: MNHEY, SMNVEV (reference sequence). Here the CDR3 DNA reads TGTGCCAGCAGCCCGGCAGGCGCCAGCTCCTACGAGCAGTACTTC. This encodes CASSPAGASSYEQYF.

The chain is built from TRBV7-3 and TRBJ2-1, with D possibly matching TRBD1 (6 bases). The CDR3 covers 15 residues. The ends were cut back, 5 bases at V and 6 bases at J, with 17 bases in the middle. Germline values: CDR1 SGHTA, CDR2 FQGTGA. The CDR3 region is CASSQGAGASNEQFF. Written as DNA, the CDR3 is TGTGCCAGCAGCCAGGGCGCAGGGGCGAGCAATGAGCAGTTCTTC. Supplemented by reference TRBV7-3 and TRBJ2-1, the full variable domain reads GAGVSQTPSNKVTEKGKYVELRCDPISGHTALYWYRQSLGQGPEFLIYFQGTGAADDSGLPNDRFFAVRPEGSVSTLKIQRTERGDSAVYLCASSQGAGASNEQFFGPGTRLTVL.

This sequence joins TRBV5-1 and TRBJ1-6; 9 bases are a match to TRBD1. CDR1 is SGHRS and CDR2 is YFSETQ in the germline V gene. This CDR3 has 16 residues. Trimming took 4 bases from V and 9 from J; bases not matched to a gene: 11. The CDR3: CASSPRTGVSGSPLHF. The DNA of the CDR3 is TGCGCCAGCAGCCCGCGGACAGGGGTCAGTGGTTCACCCCTCCACTTT.

The gene calls are TRBV6-1 and TRBJ2-1; 8 nucleotides match TRBD2. This CDR3 has 15 amino acids. After removal of 11 bases from V and 3 bases from J, the junction contained 12 bases not matched to a gene. Germline V gene sequence: CDR1 MNHNS, CDR2 SASEGT. The CDR3: CASGAAGENYNEQFF. The DNA of the CDR3 is TGTGCCTCAGGGGCAGCGGGGGAGAACTACAATGAGCAGTTCTTC.

This rearrangement joins TRBV5-1 to TRBJ2-2; TRBD2 aligns across 8 bases. Germline V CDR1 and CDR2: SGHRS, YFSETQ. J gave up 6 bases and V 0 bases, and 4 bases lay outside the gene matches. This CDR3 contains 15 residues. CDR3 loop: CASSLARGGAGELFF. As DNA, the CDR3 is TGCGCCAGCAGCTTGGCACGGGGGGGAGCCGGGGAGCTGTTTTTT.

The chain carries TRBV11-2 and TRBJ2-1, with 11 bases lining up with TRBD2. The ends lost 4 bases at V and 5 bases at J; junction bases unmatched: 7. The V gene's germline CDR1 is SGHAT and CDR2 FQNNGV. This CDR3 has 16 amino acids. CDR3 sequence reads: CASSSYPSGGNNEQFF. The CDR3 coding sequence is TGTGCCAGCAGCTCCTATCCTAGCGGGGGGAACAATGAGCAGTTCTTC.

The rearrangement uses TRBV13 and TRBJ1-1; no clear D. Trimming took off 4 bases at V and 2 bases at J, with 14 bases between the two ends. CDR3 size: 15 residues. Per the germline V gene, CDR1 is PRHDT and CDR2 is FYEKMQ (reference sequence). The CDR3 reads CASSYAGTANTEAFF. CDR3 in DNA: TGTGCCAGCAGCTACGCGGGTACAGCAAACACTGAAGCTTTCTTT. The variable domain in full, with the rest retrieved from reference TRBV13 and TRBJ1-1, is AAGVIQSPRHLIKEKRETATLKCYPIPRHDTVYWYQQGPGQDPQFLISFYEKMQSDKGSIPDRFSAQQFSDYHSELNMSSLELGDSALYFCASSYAGTANTEAFFGQGTRLTVV.

The genes are TRBV5-4 and TRBJ1-1; a weak D match, TRBD1 (6 bases). The CDR3 runs to 15 residues. V gave up 3 bases and J gave up 6 bases, with 18 bases separating them. CDR1 and CDR2 (germline): SGHNT, YYREEE (reference sequence). The CDR3 sequence is CASSSLQGKGPEAFF. As DNA, the CDR3 is TGTGCCAGCAGCTCTTTACAGGGAAAAGGACCTGAAGCTTTCTTT.

The V gene is TRBV19, the J gene TRBJ1-2; D gene uncertain. Trimming shortened V by 5 bases and J by 7 bases, and 5 bases separated the two germline ends. Germline assignment: CDR1 LNHDA and CDR2 SQIVND (reference sequence). There are 10 residues in the CDR3. CDR3 sequence: CASSAGGYTF. In DNA form, the CDR3 reads TGTGCCAGTAGTGCCGGTGGCTACACCTTC.

This chain uses TRBV7-8 with TRBJ1-1, with D unresolved. Germline V gene sequence: CDR1 SGHVS, CDR2 FQNEAQ. The CDR3 is 17 amino acids. V lost 5 bases and J lost 3, with 22 bases in between. CDR3 in amino acids: CASSPASGYGFYTEAFF. The CDR3 DNA follows: TGTGCCAGCAGCCCGGCTTCGGGATATGGGTTTTACACTGAAGCTTTCTTT.

The chain employs TRBV4-2 and TRBJ1-1; tentative D call: TRBD1 (5 bases). Trimming cost V 0 bases and J 3 bases, with 14 bases left between them. There are 16 residues in the CDR3. Germline lookup yields CDR1 LGHNA and CDR2 YNFKEQ. The CDR3 bases are TGTGCCAGCAGCCAAGAGGTTCCAGGGCCAGACACTGAAGCTTTCTTT. Protein: CASSQEVPGPDTEAFF.

This rearrangement joins TRBV19 to TRBJ1-5; D unresolved. This CDR3 contains 19 residues. Trimming stripped 6 bases from V and 0 bases from J, with 24 bases between. Germline V CDR1 and CDR2: LNHDA, SQIVND (reference sequence). The chain's CDR3 is CASRPEGAAGDTSNQPQHF. The CDR3 region has the DNA TGTGCCAGTAGACCCGAGGGCGCGGCAGGTGATACTAGCAATCAGCCCCAGCATTTT.

The J gene is TRBJ2-7, the V gene TRBV6-5, with 8 bases matching TRBD2. CDR3 length: 13 amino acids. Germline CDR1 is MNHEY and CDR2 is SVGAGI. V lost 6 bases and J lost 1; bases outside the gene matches: 2. The CDR3 nucleotides are TGTGCCAGCAGGTCGGGGGGGTCCTACGAGCAGTACTTC. This codes for CASRSGGSYEQYF.